A selection of T cell receptor beta chains follows, all from one sample in a study of CD8+ T cells in alopecia areata. TCRdb's table, derived via immunoSEQ multiplex PCR, lists solely in-frame clones and lacks some. The profile shows over 70,000 clones, around 66% of them singletons. The specimen was CD8+ T cells sorted from blood, collected at week 24, from a patient treated with tofacitinib. These receptors were collected from a human donor with alopecia areata. The CDR3 runs from the conserved cysteine through the conserved F or W. D genes are given only for firm matches. Not every row has a clone size; where given, it reads once, few, many or a size class.

CASTAGDRDYNEQFF | TGTGCCAGCACCGCCGGGGACAGGGACTACAATGAGCAGTTCTTC | TRBJ2-1 | medium-sized | TRBD1 | TRBV28
CASSYSAGVGANVLTF | TGTGCCAGCAGTTACTCGGCAGGGGTTGGGGCCAACGTCCTGACTTTC | TRBJ2-6 | - | - | TRBV27
CSARHEQFF | TGCAGTGCTAGGCATGAGCAGTTCTTC | TRBJ2-1 | - | - | TRBV20-1
CASQHRGLGYGYTF | TGTGCCAGTCAGCACAGGGGGCTTGGCTATGGCTACACCTTC | TRBJ1-2 | - | TRBD1 | TRBV6-5
CASPLEGEGSEQYF | TGCGCCAGTCCCCTCGAGGGAGAGGGTTCGGAGCAGTACTTC | TRBJ2-7 | - | - | TRBV4-1
CASRMRGAGEQYF | TGTGCCAGCAGGATGCGGGGGGCCGGCGAGCAGTACTTC | TRBJ2-7 | - | TRBD2 | TRBV5-4
CASSSGGGMNTEAFF | TGTGCCAGCAGTTCAGGGGGCGGGATGAACACTGAAGCTTTCTTT | TRBJ1-1 | - | TRBD1 | TRBV27
CSGDGDEQYF | TGCAGCGGGGACGGTGACGAGCAGTACTTC | TRBJ2-7 | once | - | TRBV29-1
CASSFGGSYEQYF | TGTGCCAGCAGTTTTGGGGGGAGCTACGAGCAGTACTTC | TRBJ2-7 | - | - | TRBV27
CASSQEAGSQYNEQFF | TGCGCCAGCAGCCAAGAGGCGGGATCCCAGTACAATGAGCAGTTCTTC | TRBJ2-1 | - | - | TRBV4-3
CASSSMTGLERYEQYF | TGTGCCAGCAGCTCTATGACAGGGTTAGAACGCTACGAGCAGTACTTC | TRBJ2-7 | few | TRBD1 | TRBV5-4
CSVEDGQTNYGYTF | TGCAGCGTTGAAGATGGACAGACTAACTATGGCTACACCTTC | TRBJ1-2 | - | - | TRBV29-1
CASSQGGTGGYGNTIYF | TGCGCCAGCAGCCAAGGGGGGACAGGAGGTTATGGAAACACCATATATTTT | TRBJ1-3 | medium-sized | TRBD1 | TRBV4-1
CASSYFRGDDGYTF | TGTGCCAGCAGTTACTTCAGGGGCGACGATGGCTACACCTTC | TRBJ1-2 | - | - | TRBV6-5
CASSGNFGYTF | TGTGCCAGCAGTGGGAATTTTGGCTACACCTTC | TRBJ1-2 | - | - | TRBV28
CASSIRQGGNQPQHF | TGTGCCAGTAGTATCCGACAGGGGGGAAATCAGCCCCAGCATTTT | TRBJ1-5 | few | TRBD1 | TRBV19
CASSSAGYNEQFF | TGTGCCAGCAGTTCGGCGGGGTACAATGAGCAGTTCTTC | TRBJ2-1 | few | - | TRBV27
CASTQALGGAYEQYF | TGTGCCAGCACCCAGGCGTTGGGAGGCGCCTACGAGCAGTACTTC | TRBJ2-7 | few | - | TRBV27
CASSATGSPVPYNEQFF | TGCGCCAGCAGCGCGACAGGGAGCCCCGTCCCCTACAATGAGCAGTTCTTC | TRBJ2-1 | - | TRBD1 | TRBV4-1
CASQTGPYGYTF | TGTGCCAGCCAAACAGGGCCCTATGGCTACACCTTC | TRBJ1-2 | - | - | TRBV25-1
CASSPGYRRANTGELFF | TGTGCCAGCAGCCCCGGTTATCGGAGGGCAAACACCGGGGAGCTGTTTTTT | TRBJ2-2 | - | - | TRBV5-6
CASSFGTDYGYTF | TGTGCCAGCAGCTTCGGCACGGACTATGGCTACACCTTC | TRBJ1-2 | - | - | TRBV7-9
CASSQVSQGLTGANVLTF | TGTGCCAGCAGCCAAGTTTCACAGGGTTTGACTGGGGCCAACGTCCTGACTTTC | TRBJ2-6 | - | - | TRBV4-2